Presented here are 27 T cell receptor beta chains from one specimen sequenced in a study of regulatory T cells in long-lasting Graves disease. Arm-PCR of CDR3 regions and iRepertoire HTBI primers were used to build TCR beta libraries. TCRdb used MiXCR to reprocess the multiplex PCR reads, holding one entry per CDR3 protein. Of 620,000 or so distinct CDR3 sequences in the sample, 16% were seen once. The time point: newly diagnosed GD, antithyroid drugs for less than 3 months. The TCR library was made from RNA that had been extracted from PBMCs in TRIzol. This same sample was also taken into another study, of T cells in Graves' hyperthyroidism and ophthalmopathy.

Sequences were derived from peripheral blood mononuclear cells (PBMCs), sampled at new diagnosis, from a patient treated with antithyroid drugs. The receptors stem from a woman aged 25 to 39 with Graves disease.

This clonotype was seen at least ten times. The CDR3 nucleotides are TGTGCCAGCAGCTTCGAGGGGACTCGACGGGAAGAGACCCAGTACTTC. It translates to CASSFEGTRREETQYF. The chain couples TRBV7-9 to TRBJ2-5, with D possibly being TRBD2 (6 bases). The germline V gene encodes CDR1 SEHNR and CDR2 FQNEAQ (reference sequence). Trimming removed 3 bases at V and 3 bases at J, with 17 bases between. The CDR3 contains 16 residues. The full variable domain, rest sourced from reference TRBV7-9 and TRBJ2-5, is DTGVSQNPRHKITKRGQNVTFRCDPISEHNRLYWYRQTLGQGPEFLTYFQNEAQLEKSRLLSDRFSAERPKGSFSTLEIQRTEQGDSAMYLCASSFEGTRREETQYFGPGTRLLVL.

This clonotype has ten or more counts. This chain links TRBV6-1 with TRBJ2-2; the match to TRBD2 covers 9 bases. The CDR3 is made up of 15 amino acids. CDR1 and CDR2 (germline): MNHNS, SASEGT. Losses at the gene ends were 5 bases for V and 3 bases for J; bases not matched to a gene: 4. CDR3 sequence: CASSRLADYTGELFF. The DNA for the CDR3 is TGTGCCAGCAGTCGACTAGCGGATTACACCGGGGAGCTGTTTTTT.

This chain joins TRBV3-1 and TRBJ2-1; D might be TRBD2 (6 bases). V was pared by 1 base and J by 9 bases, with 13 bases between. The CDR3 runs to 14 residues. Looked up from germline, CDR1 is LGHDT and CDR2 is YNNKEL (reference sequence). In DNA, the CDR3 is TGTGCCAGCAGCCAAGTTCAGGGAGCGGGTGAGCAGTTCTTC. Protein sequence: CASSQVQGAGEQFF.

This clonotype came up many times. This chain joins TRBV2 and TRBJ1-1, with D possibly being TRBD1 (6 bases). CDR1 is SNHLY and CDR2 is FYNNEI in the germline V gene. The CDR3 extends over 13 amino acids. The V end lost 7 bases, the J end lost 6 bases, and 15 bases lay between the germline ends. As DNA, the CDR3 is TGTGCCAGCACTGATCTTACAGGGCCTGAAGCTTTCTTT. Its translation is CASTDLTGPEAFF.

This clonotype was seen at least ten times. The rearrangement joins TRBV11-1 to TRBJ1-1; no clear D. CDR3 length: 14 amino acids. Germline V gene data show CDR1 as SGHAT and CDR2 as FQDESV (reference sequence). Trimming pared 1 base from V and 4 bases from J, leaving 10 bases between. CDR3 amino acids: CASSLEGWGTEAFF. The CDR3 DNA follows: TGTGCCAGCAGCTTAGAAGGTTGGGGCACTGAAGCTTTCTTT.

This clonotype was seen more than once but under ten times. The rearrangement joins TRBV7-8 to TRBJ2-2, with 8 bases identical to TRBD1. Trimming took 4 bases from V and 4 from J; bases not matched to a gene: 5. The CDR3 consists of 15 residues. The V gene's germline CDR1 is SGHVS and CDR2 FQNEAQ. The CDR3 coding sequence is TGTGCCAGCAGCTACAGGGGGGCCGGCACCGGGGAGCTGTTTTTT. Amino acid sequence: CASSYRGAGTGELFF.

As regards this clonotype: Germline and junction disagree at one end, which may indicate a read error. The rearrangement uses TRBV12-3 or TRBV12-4 and TRBJ2-6; a possible D gene is TRBD1 (5 bases). This CDR3 has 16 amino acids. The CDR3 reads CASSLSPTGGANILTF. CDR3 bases: TGTGCCAGCAGTTTATCTCCGACCGGTGGGGCCAACATCCTGACTTTC.

This clonotype was seen repeatedly, ten times or more. The chain has TRBV28 and TRBJ2-3; D is uncertain. The CDR3 sequence is 13 residues long. Looked up from germline, CDR1 is MDHEN and CDR2 is SYDVKM. V lost 7 bases and J 2 bases, leaving 10 bases between the germline ends. Here the CDR3 DNA reads TGTGCCAGCAACTTACCCCCCACAGATACGCAGTATTTT. Its translation is CASNLPPTDTQYF.

This clonotype was counted many times. This chain joins TRBV9 and TRBJ2-5; weak D call: TRBD2 (5 bases). The V gene's germline CDR1 is SGDLS and CDR2 YYNGEE. The V and J ends lost 0 bases and 2 bases respectively, with 11 bases between them. The CDR3 contains 15 residues. CDR3 DNA: TGTGCCAGCAGCGTAGAGCCCAGCGGACAAGAGACCCAGTACTTC. Its protein is CASSVEPSGQETQYF.

The gene calls are TRBV4-2 and TRBJ2-3; no clear D gene. CDR3 length: 13 amino acids. The V end was cut by 4 bases, the J end by 10 bases, with 15 bases between. Germline V lookup: CDR1 LGHNA, CDR2 YNFKEQ. Written as DNA, the CDR3 is TGTGCCAGCAGCCCAAGCAGAGGTCTATCGCAGTATTTT. Amino acid sequence: CASSPSRGLSQYF.

This clonotype was counted many times. The rearrangement links TRBV27 to TRBJ1-2; perhaps TRBD1 as D (6 bases). CDR3 length equals 14 residues. Germline-derived CDR1 and CDR2 are MNHEY and SMNVEV (reference sequence). V was trimmed by 4 bases and J by 8 bases, leaving 17 bases between them. CDR3 in amino acids: CASSYRTGFYGYTF. The DNA for the CDR3 is TGTGCCAGCAGTTATCGCACAGGGTTTTACGGCTACACCTTC.

This clonotype was counted ten times or more. This rearrangement joins TRBV6-1 to TRBJ2-7; 8 bases are shared with TRBD1. The trim removed 5 bases at V and 2 bases at J, leaving 8 bases unmatched. Germline values: CDR1 MNHNS, CDR2 SASEGT. This CDR3 region has 15 residues. This CDR3 reads CASSPSGQGAYEQYF. The CDR3 DNA follows: TGTGCCAGCAGTCCCTCCGGACAGGGAGCCTACGAGCAGTACTTC.

Ten or more counts support this clonotype. This chain links TRBV6-1 with TRBJ1-4, with unresolved D. Trimming took 1 base from V and 5 from J, leaving 11 bases between them. CDR3 length equals 15 residues. Germline V CDR1 and CDR2: MNHNS, SASEGT. CDR3 residues: CASSEGPSRNEKLFF. The CDR3, as DNA: TGTGCCAGCAGTGAAGGGCCTAGCCGGAATGAAAAACTGTTTTTT.

This clonotype was seen at least ten times. The chain employs TRBV7-9 and TRBJ2-1; unclear D gene. Germline V gene data show CDR1 as SEHNR and CDR2 as FQNEAQ (reference sequence). V was shortened by 1 base and J by 9 bases, with 7 bases between the two germline ends. This CDR3 is built from 12 residues. CDR3 sequence reads: CASSLGVGEQFF. The CDR3 DNA reads as TGTGCCAGCAGCTTAGGGGTGGGTGAGCAGTTCTTC.

The chain employs TRBV6-2 or TRBV6-3 and TRBJ2-6; 12 nucleotides line up with TRBD1. The CDR3 spans 20 residues. V lost 2 bases, J lost 0 bases, and 8 bases stayed unmatched. CDR1 is MNHEY, CDR2 SVGEGT, per germline. CDR3 residues: CASSYKTGQGAYSGANVLTF. The DNA for the CDR3 is TGTGCCAGCAGTTACAAAACGGGACAGGGGGCCTACTCTGGGGCCAACGTCCTGACTTTC.

CDR3: CASSYQQHTEAFF. CDR3 in DNA: TGTGCCAGCAGTTACCAACAGCACACTGAAGCTTTCTTT. This sequence joins TRBV6-2 or TRBV6-3 and TRBJ1-1; unclear D gene. The CDR3 runs 13 residues. CDR1 is MNHEY, CDR2 SVGEGT, per germline. Trimming cost V 2 bases and J 3 bases, with 7 bases left between them.

This clonotype appeared many times. The chain has TRBV6-1 and TRBJ1-6; 10 nucleotides align to TRBD1. The CDR3 is made up of 14 amino acids. V shed 6 bases and J 8 bases; nucleotides not matched to a gene: 4. Germline CDR1 is MNHNS and CDR2 is SASEGT. DNA for the CDR3: TGTGCCAGCAGGAGACAGGGGGCAGATTCACCCCTCCACTTT. This codes for CASRRQGADSPLHF.

The V gene is TRBV7-9, the J gene TRBJ2-1, with TRBD2 as a possible D gene (5 bases). Deletions cut 5 bases from V and 0 bases from J, with 17 bases between. Germline V CDR1 and CDR2: SEHNR, FQNEAQ (reference sequence). The CDR3 totals 17 residues. As DNA, the CDR3 is TGTGCCAGCAGCCCCCTACTTTCCGAGGGCTCCTACAATGAGCAGTTCTTC. This sequence encodes CASSPLLSEGSYNEQFF. The whole variable domain, filled in from reference TRBV7-9 and TRBJ2-1, reads DTGVSQNPRHKITKRGQNVTFRCDPISEHNRLYWYRQTLGQGPEFLTYFQNEAQLEKSRLLSDRFSAERPKGSFSTLEIQRTEQGDSAMYLCASSPLLSEGSYNEQFFGPGTRLTVL.

A few counts support this clonotype. The chain combines TRBV28 with TRBJ2-1, with 10 bases identical to TRBD2. Germline V CDR1 and CDR2: MDHEN, SYDVKM. Trimming cost V 4 bases and J 6 bases; bases outside gene matches: 9. The CDR3 has 16 amino acids. The CDR3 loop reads CASSSIAGGRVNEQFF. The CDR3 DNA reads TGTGCCAGCAGTTCTATAGCGGGAGGACGGGTCAATGAGCAGTTCTTC. Full variable domain (remainder filled in from reference TRBV28 and TRBJ2-1): DVKVTQSSRYLVKRTGEKVFLECVQDMDHENMFWYRQDPGLGLRLIYFSYDVKMKEKGDIPEGYSVSREKKERFSLILESASTNQTSMYLCASSSIAGGRVNEQFFGPGTRLTVL.

This clonotype was counted a few times. The chain couples TRBV20-1 to TRBJ2-7; possibly TRBD1 for D (6 bases). CDR3 length: 14 amino acids. Germline values: CDR1 DFQATT, CDR2 SNEGSKA (reference sequence). Trimming left V 3 bases short and J 2 bases short, with 14 bases between. The DNA of the CDR3 is TGCAGTGCTAGCCCCCGGACAGCTCCCTACGAGCAGTACTTC. Translated: CSASPRTAPYEQYF.

This clonotype was observed at least ten times. The chain recombines TRBV2 with TRBJ1-1, with 8 bases identical to TRBD1. The ends lost 6 bases at V and 0 bases at J; junction bases unmatched: 9. Germline V gives CDR1 SNHLY, CDR2 FYNNEI. This CDR3 spans 16 amino acids. DNA for the CDR3: TGTGCCAGCAGGGAACAGGGGGGCCTCATGAACACTGAAGCTTTCTTT. Its protein product is CASREQGGLMNTEAFF. Full variable domain (outside the CDR3, taken from reference TRBV2 and TRBJ1-1): EPEVTQTPSHQVTQMGQEVILRCVPISNHLYFYWYRQILGQKVEFLVSFYNNEISEKSEIFDDQFSVERPDGSNFTLKIRSTKLEDSAMYFCASREQGGLMNTEAFFGQGTRLTVV.

This clonotype was counted between two and nine times. This chain links TRBV27 with TRBJ1-5; no clear D. The CDR3 contains 17 residues. The germline V gene has CDR1 MNHEY and CDR2 SMNVEV (reference sequence). Trimming shortened V by 5 bases and J by 6 bases, and 23 bases separated the two germline ends. CDR3 sequence (DNA): TGTGCCAGCAGTCCAATCCCCGTTAGGGATTTGGGTCAGCCCCAGCATTTT. Residues: CASSPIPVRDLGQPQHF.

This clonotype has ten or more counts. This chain joins TRBV6-9 and TRBJ2-7; perhaps TRBD2 as D (6 bases). Germline V gene lookup returns CDR1 MNHGY and CDR2 SVAAGI. This CDR3 spans 14 amino acids. V lost 4 bases, J lost 5 bases, and 15 bases lay in between. The CDR3 bases are TGTGCCAGCAGTTCCCGGAGGGACCGTGACGAGCAGTACTTC. It yields the protein CASSSRRDRDEQYF.

Concerning this clonotype itself: This may come from a read error, since a much larger clone is one base off. This chain links TRBV11-1 with TRBJ2-3, with unresolved D. The V gene lost 5 bases and the J gene lost 5 bases, with 11 bases spanning the gap. The CDR3 length is 13 residues. CDR1 and CDR2 from the germline V gene are SGHAT and FQDESV (reference sequence). The CDR3 sequence is CASSRTTRDTQYF. The CDR3 nucleotides are TGTGCCAGCAGCCGGACGACTCGAGATACGCAGTATTTT.

This clonotype was detected many times. The chain joins TRBV28 to TRBJ1-4; 10 positions agree with TRBD1. Trimming removed 2 bases from V and 7 bases from J; junction bases left unmatched: 7. Germline CDR1 is MDHEN and CDR2 is SYDVKM. This CDR3 is built from 16 residues. The CDR3: CASSLSLGTGVEKLFF. The CDR3 DNA follows: TGTGCCAGCAGTTTAAGTCTTGGGACAGGGGTTGAAAAACTGTTTTTT.

This clonotype was picked up many times. The chain recombines TRBV10-3 with TRBJ1-1; 7 nucleotides match TRBD1. The ends lost 6 bases at V and 3 bases at J; junction bases unmatched: 7. This CDR3 spans 14 amino acids. Per the germline V gene, CDR1 is ENHRY and CDR2 is SYGVKD. CDR3 sequence (DNA): TGTGCCATCAGGGCCGGGACAGCTTACACTGAAGCTTTCTTT. Its translation: CAIRAGTAYTEAFF.

This clonotype has ten or more counts. This chain links TRBV7-9 with TRBJ2-2, with 7 bases lining up with TRBD2. Germline CDR1 and CDR2: SEHNR and FQNEAQ (reference sequence). The junction had 8 bases not matched to a gene; V was cut back by 5 bases and J by 5 bases. The CDR3 covers 15 residues. CDR3 DNA: TGTGCCAGCAGCCCTAGTGCGGGAGCTACCGGGGAGCTGTTTTTT. The encoded protein is CASSPSAGATGELFF.